These T cell receptor beta chains were read from a single sample in a study of shared clonotypes between healthy human individuals. The repertoire was sequenced with immunoSEQ multiplex PCR; TCRdb's copy has only in-frame clones and lacks some. Among about a million clones listed, about 80% were seen once. Sample: memory CD4+ T cells from PBMCs. These receptors all stem from a man aged 18 to 30 in good health. Some clones in this sample may be carry-over from other donors' samples. Each CDR3 is given with its conserved first and last residue. Fields, in order: D gene, J gene, V gene, clone size, CDR3 DNA, CDR3 protein. The D gene is left open where the match is weak. Expanded clones are given a class, and other clones once, few, many or no size at all.

D: TRBD2
J: TRBJ2-1
V: TRBV4-1
size: once
DNA: TGCGCCAGCAGCCGAGCGACTAGCCTAAATGAGCAGTTCTTC
CDR3: CASSRATSLNEQFF

D: -
J: TRBJ2-7
V: TRBV7-6
size: -
DNA: TGTGCCAGCAGCTTAGAGGCCCCCTACGAGCAGTACTTC
CDR3: CASSLEAPYEQYF

D: -
J: TRBJ2-3
V: TRBV7-8
size: -
DNA: TGTGCCAGCAGCCCTAGGCCAGGGTTAGATACGCAGTATTTT
CDR3: CASSPRPGLDTQYF

D: TRBD1
J: TRBJ1-1
V: TRBV29-1
size: -
DNA: TGCAGCGCCCTCCCGGGACAGGGAAGGTCTCAATGGACTGAAGCTTTCTTT
CDR3: CSALPGQGRSQWTEAFF

D: -
J: TRBJ2-7
V: TRBV4-3
size: -
DNA: TGCGCCAGCAGCCAAGATTATTCTAGCCCTACACTCGAGCAGTACTTC
CDR3: CASSQDYSSPTLEQYF

D: TRBD2
J: TRBJ2-3
V: TRBV5-1
size: -
DNA: TGCGCCAGCAGCCTAACTAGCGGGATTGCGACAGATACGCAGTATTTT
CDR3: CASSLTSGIATDTQYF

D: TRBD2
J: TRBJ2-5
V: TRBV28
size: -
DNA: TGTGCCAGCAGTAAATTTAGCGGGAGGTTCGAGACCCAGTACTTC
CDR3: CASSKFSGRFETQYF

D: TRBD2
J: TRBJ2-3
V: TRBV4-1
size: -
DNA: TGCGCCAGCAGCCGGGGGGCTAGCGGGACTAGCACAGATACGCAGTATTTT
CDR3: CASSRGASGTSTDTQYF

D: TRBD1
J: TRBJ2-1
V: TRBV5-1
size: many
DNA: TGCGCCAGCAGCCGGGGACAGGGCGACAATGAGCAGTTCTTC
CDR3: CASSRGQGDNEQFF

D: -
J: TRBJ2-3
V: TRBV11-2
size: -
DNA: TGTGCCAGCAGCTCCGGAACGGGACGGAGCCAGGATACGCAGTATTTT
CDR3: CASSSGTGRSQDTQYF

D: -
J: TRBJ1-5
V: TRBV19
size: once
DNA: TGTGCCAGTAGCCTCGAGGGGGTTAGCAATCAGCCCCAGCATTTT
CDR3: CASSLEGVSNQPQHF

D: -
J: TRBJ2-5
V: TRBV6-5
size: -
DNA: TGTGCCAGCAGTTACTCGTGGACCGGGCAGCAAGAGACCCAGTACTTC
CDR3: CASSYSWTGQQETQYF

D: -
J: TRBJ2-7
V: TRBV6-5
size: -
DNA: TGTGCCAGCAGTCCGCCGGGACGGCCTTTCGAGCAGTACTTC
CDR3: CASSPPGRPFEQYF

D: -
J: TRBJ1-1
V: TRBV5-8
size: -
DNA: TGTGCCAGCAGCTTGGGGCGTGAGAACACTGAAGCTTTCTTT
CDR3: CASSLGRENTEAFF

D: -
J: TRBJ2-3
V: TRBV6-9
size: few
DNA: TGTGCCAGCTTTTTTTCGGTAGAAGACAATTCTCCCAGGAGCACAGATACGCAGTATTTT
CDR3: CASFFSVEDNSPRSTDTQYF

D: TRBD2
J: TRBJ2-3
V: TRBV5-6
size: -
DNA: TGTGCCAGCAGCTCCCCCATGACTAGCGGGATCACAGATACGCAGTATTTT
CDR3: CASSSPMTSGITDTQYF

D: -
J: TRBJ1-4
V: TRBV25-1
size: -
DNA: TGTGCCAGCAGTGAGGGGGACACGAATGAAAAACTGTTTTTT
CDR3: CASSEGDTNEKLFF

D: TRBD2
J: TRBJ2-1
V: TRBV29-1
size: once
DNA: TGCAGCGTTGAGGGGGGTCTAGCGGGAGGGCCTGATGAGCAGTTCTTC
CDR3: CSVEGGLAGGPDEQFF

D: TRBD1
J: TRBJ1-6
V: TRBV7-8
size: -
DNA: TGTGCCAGCAGCTTAGGGGACAGTAATTCACCCCTCCACTTT
CDR3: CASSLGDSNSPLHF

D: -
J: TRBJ1-5
V: TRBV7-8
size: -
DNA: TGTGCCAGCAGCTTAGACAGGGTGGAGCCCCAGCATTTT
CDR3: CASSLDRVEPQHF

D: TRBD2
J: TRBJ2-1
V: TRBV4-2
size: -
DNA: TGTGCCAGCAGCCAGCGACTAGCGGGACACAATGAGCAGTTCTTC
CDR3: CASSQRLAGHNEQFF

D: -
J: TRBJ2-2
V: TRBV7-2
size: once
DNA: TGTGCCAGCAGCTTATTGGGACTGGCCTCGGCGAACACCGGGGAGCTGTTTTTT
CDR3: CASSLLGLASANTGELFF

D: TRBD1
J: TRBJ1-5
V: TRBV18
size: -
DNA: TGTGCCAGCTCACCGTCCCGGGACAGGGGCCAGCCCCAGCATTTT
CDR3: CASSPSRDRGQPQHF

D: -
J: TRBJ2-5
V: TRBV11-2
size: -
DNA: TGTGCCAGCAGCGGTCCGGACCAAGAGACCCAGTACTTC
CDR3: CASSGPDQETQYF

D: -
J: TRBJ1-5
V: TRBV2
size: -
DNA: TGTGCCAGCAGGGATGACGATCAGCCCCAGCATTTT
CDR3: CASRDDDQPQHF

D: -
J: TRBJ1-1
V: TRBV28
size: -
DNA: TGTGCCAGCAGTCGAATTCGGGTGAACACTGAAGCTTTCTTT
CDR3: CASSRIRVNTEAFF

D: -
J: TRBJ2-3
V: TRBV29-1
size: -
DNA: TGCACCCTGGGCAGGGGCACAGATACGCAGTATTTT
CDR3: CTLGRGTDTQYF

D: -
J: TRBJ1-2
V: TRBV7-9
size: once
DNA: TGTGCCAGCAGCTCCAAATACTGGGAAGGCTACACCTTC
CDR3: CASSSKYWEGYTF